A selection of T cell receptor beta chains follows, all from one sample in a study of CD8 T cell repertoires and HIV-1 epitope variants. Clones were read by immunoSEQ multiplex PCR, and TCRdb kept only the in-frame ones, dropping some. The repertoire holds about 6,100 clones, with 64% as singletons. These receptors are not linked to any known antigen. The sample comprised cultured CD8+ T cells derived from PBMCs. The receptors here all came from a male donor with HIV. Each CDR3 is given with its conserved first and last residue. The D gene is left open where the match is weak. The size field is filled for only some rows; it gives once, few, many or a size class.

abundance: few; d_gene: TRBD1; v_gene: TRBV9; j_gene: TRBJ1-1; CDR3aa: CASSASGGSGTEAFF; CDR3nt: TGTGCCAGCAGCGCGTCAGGGGGCTCGGGGACTGAAGCTTTCTTT
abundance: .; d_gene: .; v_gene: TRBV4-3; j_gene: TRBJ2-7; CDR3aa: CASSQVPGPSYEQYF; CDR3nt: TGCGCCAGCAGCCAAGTCCCCGGGCCCTCCTACGAGCAGTACTTC
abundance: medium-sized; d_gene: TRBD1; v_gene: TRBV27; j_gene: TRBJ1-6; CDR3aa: CASSRTSRGHNSPLHF; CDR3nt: TGTGCCAGCAGCAGGACTAGCAGGGGGCATAATTCACCCCTCCACTTT
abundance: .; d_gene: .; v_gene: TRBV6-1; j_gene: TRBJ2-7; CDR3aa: CASSETEYEQYF; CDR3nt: TGTGCCAGCAGTGAAACCGAGTACGAGCAGTACTTC
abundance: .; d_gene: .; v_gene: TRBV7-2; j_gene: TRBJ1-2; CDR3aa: CASSLGQIQNYGYTF; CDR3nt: TGTGCCAGCAGCTTAGGGCAGATCCAGAACTATGGCTACACCTTC
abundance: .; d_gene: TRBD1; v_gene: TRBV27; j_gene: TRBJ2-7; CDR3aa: CASSWGTGGYEQYF; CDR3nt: TGTGCCAGCAGTTGGGGGACAGGGGGCTACGAGCAGTACTTC
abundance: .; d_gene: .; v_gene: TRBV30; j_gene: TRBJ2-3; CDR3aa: CAWSISDTQYF; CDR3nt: TGTGCCTGGTCTATCTCAGATACGCAGTATTTT
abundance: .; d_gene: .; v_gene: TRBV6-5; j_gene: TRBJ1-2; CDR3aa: CASSLAGDPYGYTF; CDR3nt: TGTGCCAGCAGCCTTGCGGGGGACCCCTATGGCTACACCTTC
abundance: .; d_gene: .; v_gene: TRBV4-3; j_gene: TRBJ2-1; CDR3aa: CASRYTVRNDEQFF; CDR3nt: TGCGCCAGCAGATATACCGTCAGGAACGATGAGCAGTTCTTC
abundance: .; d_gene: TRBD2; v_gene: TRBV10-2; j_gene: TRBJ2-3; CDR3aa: CASSEPSGSTDTQYF; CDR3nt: TGCGCCAGCAGTGAGCCTAGCGGGAGCACAGATACGCAGTATTTT
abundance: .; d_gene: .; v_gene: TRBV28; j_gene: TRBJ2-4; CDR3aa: CASSRGTFLAKNIQYF; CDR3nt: TGTGCCAGCAGTCGAGGGACTTTCTTAGCCAAAAACATTCAGTACTTC
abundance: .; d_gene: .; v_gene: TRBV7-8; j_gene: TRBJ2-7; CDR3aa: CASSLEGPTYEQYF; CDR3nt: TGTGCCAGCAGCTTAGAGGGACCTACCTACGAGCAGTACTTC
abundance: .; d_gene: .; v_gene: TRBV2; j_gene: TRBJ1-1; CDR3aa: CASRGGRVEKNTEAFF; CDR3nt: TGTGCCAGCAGGGGGGGCCGAGTAGAGAAGAACACTGAAGCTTTCTTT
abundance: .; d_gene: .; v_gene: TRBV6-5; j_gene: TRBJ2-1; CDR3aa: CASSLGGGGQFF; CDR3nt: TGTGCCAGCAGTTTAGGAGGGGGGGGGCAGTTCTTC
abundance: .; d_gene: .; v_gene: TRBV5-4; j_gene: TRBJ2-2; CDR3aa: CASGGENTGELFF; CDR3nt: TGTGCCAGCGGGGGAGAAAACACCGGGGAGCTGTTTTTT
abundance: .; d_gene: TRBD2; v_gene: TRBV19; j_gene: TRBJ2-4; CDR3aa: CASNDRRWGGLAENIQYF; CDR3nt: TGTGCCAGTAACGATCGGAGGTGGGGGGGACTAGCGGAAAACATTCAGTACTTC
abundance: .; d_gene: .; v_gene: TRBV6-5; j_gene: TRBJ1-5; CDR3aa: CASGPEATGPQHF; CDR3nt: TGTGCCAGCGGGCCAGAGGCTACTGGGCCCCAGCATTTT
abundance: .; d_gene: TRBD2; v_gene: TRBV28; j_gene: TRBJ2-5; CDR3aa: CASSSATSGGGTQYF; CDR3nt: TGTGCCAGCAGTTCCGCGACTAGCGGGGGGGGGACCCAGTACTTC
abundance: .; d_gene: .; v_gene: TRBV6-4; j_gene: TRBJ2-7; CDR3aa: CATDSVGRYSYEQYF; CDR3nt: TGTGCCACCGACTCAGTTGGACGTTACTCCTACGAGCAGTACTTC
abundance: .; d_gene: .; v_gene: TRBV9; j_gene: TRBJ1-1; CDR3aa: CASSGEGGMNTEAFF; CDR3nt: TGTGCCAGCAGCGGGGAAGGAGGTATGAACACTGAAGCTTTCTTT
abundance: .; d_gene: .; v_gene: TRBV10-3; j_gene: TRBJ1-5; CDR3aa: CAISDRGGNQPQHF; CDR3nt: TGTGCCATCAGTGATCGGGGTGGCAATCAGCCCCAGCATTTT
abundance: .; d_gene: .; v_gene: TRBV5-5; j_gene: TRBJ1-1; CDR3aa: CASRPTLDGFTEAFF; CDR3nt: TGTGCCAGCAGACCGACTCTCGACGGATTCACTGAAGCTTTCTTT
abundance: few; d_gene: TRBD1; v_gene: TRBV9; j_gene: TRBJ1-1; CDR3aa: CASSVGVGQGAQGEAFF; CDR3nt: TGTGCCAGCAGCGTAGGAGTTGGACAGGGGGCTCAAGGTGAAGCTTTCTTT
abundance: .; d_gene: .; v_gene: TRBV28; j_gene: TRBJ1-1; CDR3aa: CASSSLFTGFHRNTEAFF; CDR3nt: TGTGCCAGCAGTTCCCTCTTTACAGGGTTTCATAGGAACACTGAAGCTTTCTTT
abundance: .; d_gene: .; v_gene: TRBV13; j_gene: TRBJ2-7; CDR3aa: CASSRVRQAAVREQYF; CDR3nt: TGTGCCAGCAGCCGCGTTCGACAAGCAGCCGTGCGGGAGCAGTACTTC
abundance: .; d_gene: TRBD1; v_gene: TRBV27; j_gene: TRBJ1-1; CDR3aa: CASSWTGQKNTEAFF; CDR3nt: TGTGCCAGCAGTTGGACGGGACAGAAGAACACTGAAGCTTTCTTT
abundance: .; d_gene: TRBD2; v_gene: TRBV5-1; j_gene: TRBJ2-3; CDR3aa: CASGLGEGPGADTQYF; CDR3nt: TGCGCCAGCGGCTTAGGGGAGGGCCCTGGGGCAGATACGCAGTATTTT
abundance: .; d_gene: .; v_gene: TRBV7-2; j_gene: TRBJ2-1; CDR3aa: CASSSDYPREQFF; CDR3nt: TGTGCCAGCAGCTCGGACTACCCTAGGGAGCAGTTCTTC
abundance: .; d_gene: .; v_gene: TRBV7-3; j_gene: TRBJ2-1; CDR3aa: CASSPIDSNEQFF; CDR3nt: TGTGCCAGCAGCCCCATCGACTCCAATGAGCAGTTCTTC
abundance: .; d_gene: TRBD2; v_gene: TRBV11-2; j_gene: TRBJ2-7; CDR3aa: CASRAGDSSSYEQYF; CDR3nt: TGTGCCAGCAGGGCGGGAGACAGTAGCTCCTACGAGCAGTACTTC
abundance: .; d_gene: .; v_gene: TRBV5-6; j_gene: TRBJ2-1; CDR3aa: CASSLVSNEQFF; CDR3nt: TGTGCCAGCAGCTTGGTATCCAATGAGCAGTTCTTC
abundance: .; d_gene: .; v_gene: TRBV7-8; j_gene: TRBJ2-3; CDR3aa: CASRGRAGTDTQYF; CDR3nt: TGTGCCAGCAGAGGCAGGGCTGGCACAGATACGCAGTATTTT
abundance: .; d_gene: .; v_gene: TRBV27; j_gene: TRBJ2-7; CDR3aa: CASSLRGTYEQYF; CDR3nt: TGTGCCAGCAGTTTAAGGGGGACCTACGAGCAGTACTTC
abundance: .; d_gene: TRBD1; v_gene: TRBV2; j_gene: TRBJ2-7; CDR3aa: CASSESGQGTGEQYF; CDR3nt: TGTGCCAGCAGTGAATCGGGACAGGGCACCGGGGAGCAGTACTTC
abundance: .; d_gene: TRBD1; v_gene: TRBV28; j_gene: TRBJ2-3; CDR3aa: CASSLWVARGPSPDTQYF; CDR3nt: TGTGCCAGCAGTTTATGGGTGGCGAGGGGGCCCTCCCCCGATACGCAGTATTTT
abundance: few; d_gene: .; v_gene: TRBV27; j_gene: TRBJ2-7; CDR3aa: CASSLSSAGWFYEQYF; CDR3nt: TGTGCCAGCAGTTTATCGTCAGCCGGGTGGTTCTACGAGCAGTACTTC
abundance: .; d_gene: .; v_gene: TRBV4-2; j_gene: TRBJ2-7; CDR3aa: CASSQEDSDSYEQYF; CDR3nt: TGTGCCAGCAGCCAAGAGGACAGCGATTCCTACGAGCAGTACTTC
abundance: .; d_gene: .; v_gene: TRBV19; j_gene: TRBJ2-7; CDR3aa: CASSITLAAYEQYF; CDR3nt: TGTGCCAGTAGTATAACCCTAGCTGCCTACGAGCAGTACTTC
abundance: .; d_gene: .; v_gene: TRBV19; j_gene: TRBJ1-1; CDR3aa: CASRVGVTEAFF; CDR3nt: TGTGCCAGTAGGGTTGGGGTCACTGAAGCTTTCTTT
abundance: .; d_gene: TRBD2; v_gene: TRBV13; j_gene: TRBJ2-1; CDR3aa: CASSSGTRGEQFF; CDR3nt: TGTGCCAGCAGCTCCGGGACTAGGGGGGAGCAGTTCTTC
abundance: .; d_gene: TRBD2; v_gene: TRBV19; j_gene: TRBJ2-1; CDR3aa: CASSPRTSGGDEQFF; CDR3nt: TGTGCCAGTAGTCCTCGGACTAGCGGGGGGGATGAGCAGTTCTTC
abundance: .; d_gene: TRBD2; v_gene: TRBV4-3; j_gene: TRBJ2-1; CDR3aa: CASSQAQPGGATYNEQFF; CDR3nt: TGCGCCAGCAGCCAAGCCCAGCCCGGGGGGGCTACCTACAATGAGCAGTTCTTC
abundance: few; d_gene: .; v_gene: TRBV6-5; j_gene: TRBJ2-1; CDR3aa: CASITESNEQFF; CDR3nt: TGTGCCAGCATTACAGAAAGCAATGAGCAGTTCTTC
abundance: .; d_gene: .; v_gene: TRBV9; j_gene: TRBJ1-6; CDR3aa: CASSVDSFAGSGNSPLHF; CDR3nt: TGTGCCAGCAGCGTAGATTCCTTCGCGGGGTCTGGGAATTCACCCCTCCACTTT
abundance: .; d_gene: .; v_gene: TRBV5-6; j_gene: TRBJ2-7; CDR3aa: CASSLGGGTFSYEQYF; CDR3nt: TGTGCCAGCAGCTTGGGAGGTGGGACATTTTCCTACGAGCAGTACTTC
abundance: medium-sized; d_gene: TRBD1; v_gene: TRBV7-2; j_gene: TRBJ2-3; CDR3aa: CASSPGQGNTDTQYF; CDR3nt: TGTGCCAGCAGCCCAGGACAGGGCAACACAGATACGCAGTATTTT
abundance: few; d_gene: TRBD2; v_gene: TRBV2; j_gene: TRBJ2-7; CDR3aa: CASSTGLAGVGASEQYF; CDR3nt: TGTGCCAGCAGTACGGGACTAGCGGGAGTGGGCGCCTCCGAGCAGTACTTC
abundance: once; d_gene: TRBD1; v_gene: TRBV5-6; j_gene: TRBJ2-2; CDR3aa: CASSWMTGSNTGELFF; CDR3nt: TGTGCCAGCAGCTGGATGACAGGGTCCAACACCGGGGAGCTGTTTTTT